These 27 T cell receptor beta chains came from one sample sequenced in a study of blood T cell repertoires in COVID-19. Profiling relied on immunoSEQ multiplex PCR, and the TCRdb table lists in-frame clones only, not all of them. The sample lists approximately 250,000 clones, about 87% occurring once. The sample was peripheral blood. The receptors here all came from a woman aged 55 to 70 with COVID-19, enrolled during active disease.

This chain uses TRBV29-1 with TRBJ2-3; D not certain. V was cut by 7 bases and J by 1 base, with 9 bases left in between. Germline V gives CDR1 SQVTM, CDR2 ANQGSEA. This CDR3 is 12 amino acids long. CDR3 loop: CSGGQGTDTQYF. Here the CDR3 DNA reads TGCAGCGGGGGTCAGGGCACAGATACGCAGTATTTT.

J is TRBJ1-2 and V is TRBV5-4; the match to TRBD1 covers 7 bases. The V gene end was trimmed by 3 bases and the J gene end by 7 bases; junction bases not matched to a gene: 12. In germline, CDR1 is SGHNT, CDR2 YYREEE (reference sequence). The CDR3 is 15 residues long. CDR3 amino acids: CASSSRDRVTAGYTF. CDR3 nucleotides: TGTGCCAGCAGCTCCAGAGACAGGGTCACGGCTGGCTACACCTTC.

V usage is TRBV7-2 and J usage is TRBJ2-5; a possible D gene is TRBD2 (5 bases). The V gene lost 5 bases and the J gene lost 4 bases, with 11 bases spanning the gap. The CDR3 runs to 13 residues. Germline CDR1 and CDR2: SGHTA and FQGNSA. In DNA, the CDR3 is TGTGCCAGCAGCCGGGCCCGGGGAGAGACCCAGTACTTC. Protein product: CASSRARGETQYF.

The V gene is TRBV28, the J gene TRBJ1-1; D uncertain. The CDR3 consists of 15 residues. With 7 bases removed from V and 4 bases from J, the gap between germline ends came to 19 bases. Per germline, CDR1 MDHEN and CDR2 SYDVKM. In DNA, the CDR3 is TGTGCCAGCACCTTGACCGGCGGTAGGCGCACTGAAGCTTTCTTT. Translating it yields CASTLTGGRRTEAFF.

The rearrangement uses TRBV5-5 and TRBJ2-1; 10 nucleotides agree with TRBD1. Germline lookup yields CDR1 SGHKS and CDR2 YYEKEE (reference sequence). The CDR3 contains 16 residues. V lost 3 bases to trimming and J lost 0 bases; unmatched junction nucleotides: 3. For the CDR3, the DNA is TGTGCCAGCAGCTGGGGGACAGGGGCCTCCTACAATGAGCAGTTCTTC. As protein: CASSWGTGASYNEQFF.

This rearrangement joins TRBV3-1 (or the pseudogene TRBV3-2) to TRBJ2-7; 7 nucleotides match TRBD1. Trimming removed 6 bases from V and 0 bases from J; junction bases left unmatched: 5. Germline V gene lookup returns CDR1 LGHDT and CDR2 YNNKEL (reference sequence). The CDR3 runs 14 residues. The chain's CDR3 is CASSQQGSSYEQYF. CDR3 nucleotides: TGTGCCAGCAGTCAACAGGGGAGCTCCTACGAGCAGTACTTC.

This chain joins TRBV9 and TRBJ1-2, with a tentative D call TRBD1 (6 bases). The CDR3 is made up of 15 amino acids. Germline assignment: CDR1 SGDLS and CDR2 YYNGEE. V was cut by 4 bases and J by 7 bases, with 20 bases left in between. DNA for the CDR3: TGTGCCAGCAGCTTTTCGACAGGTTGGGTCGGTGGCTACACCTTC. The encoded protein is CASSFSTGWVGGYTF.

This rearrangement joins TRBV27 to TRBJ2-3; 12 bases fit TRBD2. The CDR3 runs to 16 residues. V gave up 4 bases and J gave up 6 bases; unmatched junction bases: 8. Germline CDR1 is MNHEY and CDR2 is SMNVEV (reference sequence). The CDR3 nucleotides read TGTGCCAGCAGTTCCCGGACTAGCGGGGACCTTGATACGCAGTATTTT. Protein sequence: CASSSRTSGDLDTQYF.

This chain uses TRBV10-3 with TRBJ1-1; 7 nucleotides line up with TRBD1. This CDR3 contains 16 residues. V trimming: 7 bases; J trimming: 3 bases; junction bases outside the gene matches: 14. In germline, CDR1 is ENHRY, CDR2 SYGVKD. CDR3 region: CAITGAGGYLDTEAFF. Written as DNA, the CDR3 is TGTGCCATCACGGGGGCAGGGGGTTATTTGGACACTGAAGCTTTCTTT.

J is TRBJ2-6 and V is TRBV18, with a weak D call TRBD2 (5 bases). V lost 2 bases and J 2 bases, leaving 7 bases between the germline ends. The CDR3 loop spans 15 amino acids. CDR1 KGHSH and CDR2 LQKENI come from the germline V gene. The CDR3 here is CASSPVGTGANVLTF. Here the CDR3 DNA reads TGTGCCAGCTCACCAGTCGGGACTGGGGCCAACGTCCTGACTTTC.

The chain combines TRBV28 with TRBJ2-6; 11 bases match TRBD1. Trimming took 6 bases from V and 0 from J; bases not matched to a gene: 7. Germline loops: CDR1 MDHEN, CDR2 SYDVKM. The CDR3 totals 18 residues. The DNA for the CDR3 is TGTGCCAGCAGCCGCCGGACAGGGGGCCTCTCTGGGGCCAACGTCCTGACTTTC. Its translation is CASSRRTGGLSGANVLTF. Using reference TRBV28 and TRBJ2-6 for the parts outside the CDR3, the full variable domain is DVKVTQSSRYLVKRTGEKVFLECVQDMDHENMFWYRQDPGLGLRLIYFSYDVKMKEKGDIPEGYSVSREKKERFSLILESASTNQTSMYLCASSRRTGGLSGANVLTFGAGSRLTVL.

A few counts support this clone. This chain uses TRBV10-3 with TRBJ2-5; D remains unclear. The CDR3 sequence is 15 residues long. CDR1 ENHRY and CDR2 SYGVKD come from the germline V gene. V gave up 2 bases and J gave up 2 bases, with 12 bases separating them. The CDR3 nucleotides are TGTGCCATCAGTGAGCCGCCCCCAACTCAAGAGACCCAGTACTTC. Protein sequence: CAISEPPPTQETQYF.

The chain combines TRBV14 with TRBJ2-1, with D possibly TRBD2 on 6 matching bases. From germline, CDR1 is SGHDN and CDR2 FVKESK. The CDR3 consists of 16 residues. With 5 bases removed from V and 0 bases from J, the gap between germline ends came to 14 bases. Here the CDR3 DNA reads TGTGCCAGCAGCTATTACAGCGGGTTCTCCTACAATGAGCAGTTCTTC. Translated, it gives CASSYYSGFSYNEQFF.

This sequence joins TRBV19 and TRBJ2-3; 8 bases align to TRBD2. The CDR3 consists of 15 residues. Trimming removed 7 bases from V and 4 bases from J; junction bases left unmatched: 10. Germline lookup yields CDR1 LNHDA and CDR2 SQIVND (reference sequence). The CDR3 bases are TGTGCCAGTACCCCTCGGGGACTAGGCTCAGATACGCAGTATTTT. This sequence encodes CASTPRGLGSDTQYF.

A few counts support this clone. The V gene is TRBV5-5, the J gene TRBJ1-3; tentative D call: TRBD1 (5 bases). This CDR3 region has 15 residues. The germline V gene encodes CDR1 SGHKS and CDR2 YYEKEE (reference sequence). V lost 4 bases and J lost 0, with 11 bases in between. This chain's CDR3 is CASSPGGFSGNTIYF. The DNA for the CDR3 is TGTGCCAGCAGCCCGGGGGGGTTCTCTGGAAACACCATATATTTT. The whole variable domain, filled in from reference TRBV5-5 and TRBJ1-3, reads DAGVTQSPTHLIKTRGQQVTLRCSPISGHKSVSWYQQVLGQGPQFIFQYYEKEERGRGNFPDRFSARQFPNYSSELNVNALLLGDSALYLCASSPGGFSGNTIYFGEGSWLTVV.

The rearrangement joins TRBV5-4 to TRBJ1-1, with TRBD1 matching 8 bases. This CDR3 has 13 residues. The germline V gene has CDR1 SGHNT and CDR2 YYREEE (reference sequence). Trimming removed 6 bases from V and 4 bases from J; junction bases left unmatched: 5. CDR3 DNA: TGTGCCAGCACCCTAACAGGGGGCACTGAAGCTTTCTTT. Translating gives CASTLTGGTEAFF.

The chain links TRBV9 to TRBJ2-1; TRBD2 aligns across 7 bases. V lost 0 bases to trimming and J lost 9 bases; unmatched junction nucleotides: 9. CDR3 length: 15 residues. Germline V gene data show CDR1 as SGDLS and CDR2 as YYNGEE. The CDR3 nucleotides read TGTGCCAGCAGCGTAGGCTCTAGCGGATACGGTGAGCAGTTCTTC. This sequence encodes CASSVGSSGYGEQFF.

The rearrangement links TRBV7-9 to TRBJ2-6; a weak D match, TRBD2 (5 bases). Germline loops: CDR1 SEHNR, CDR2 FQNEAQ (reference sequence). Trimming removed 1 base at V and 1 base at J, with 8 bases between. The CDR3 runs 16 residues. CDR3 region: CASSLGSGSGANVLTF. DNA of the CDR3: TGTGCCAGCAGCTTAGGTTCGGGATCTGGGGCCAACGTCCTGACTTTC.

The V call is TRBV15, the J call TRBJ2-1; 9 nucleotides align to TRBD1. With V trimmed by 2 bases and J by 8 bases, 19 bases remained unmatched. This CDR3 has 19 residues. Looked up from germline, CDR1 is LNHNV and CDR2 is YYDKDF (reference sequence). The CDR3 nucleotides are TGTGCCACCAGCAGAAAGCACAGGGGGCCTGGGAGGGATACCGATGAGCAGTTCTTC. Protein: CATSRKHRGPGRDTDEQFF.

V and J are TRBV5-1 and TRBJ2-1, with 13 bases that match TRBD2. Trimming took 4 bases from V and 14 from J; bases not matched to a gene: 6. CDR1 SGHRS and CDR2 YFSETQ come from the germline V gene. The CDR3 covers 13 residues. CDR3 in amino acids: CASSIGLAGEKFF. Here the CDR3 DNA reads TGCGCCAGCAGCATAGGACTAGCGGGAGAAAAGTTCTTC.

This rearrangement joins TRBV9 to TRBJ2-3; 9 positions agree with TRBD2. After removal of 2 bases from V and 3 bases from J, the junction contained 7 bases not matched to a gene. There are 16 residues in the CDR3. Germline V gene sequence: CDR1 SGDLS, CDR2 YYNGEE. The DNA of the CDR3 is TGTGCCAGCAGCGTTCTTAGCGGGAGTTTAACAGATACGCAGTATTTT. This encodes CASSVLSGSLTDTQYF.

This chain connects TRBV6-1 to TRBJ2-3; 8 positions agree with TRBD1. CDR1 is MNHNS, CDR2 SASEGT, per germline. Unmatched junction bases numbered 8, after V lost 3 bases and J lost 6 bases. The CDR3 consists of 15 residues. The CDR3 DNA reads TGTGCCAGCAGTGAGGGCAGGGGGCTAACTGATACGCAGTATTTT. Its translation: CASSEGRGLTDTQYF.

The chain recombines TRBV5-1 with TRBJ2-1, with 7 bases identical to TRBD2. CDR1 is SGHRS and CDR2 is YFSETQ in the germline V gene. V gave up 0 bases and J gave up 4 bases; unmatched junction bases: 10. CDR3 length: 17 residues. The CDR3 DNA sequence: TGCGCCAGCAGCTTGGGTCGGTCGACTAGCTTTTACAATGAGCAGTTCTTC. It is translated as CASSLGRSTSFYNEQFF.

The chain links TRBV19 to TRBJ1-4, with D uncertain. This CDR3 is built from 13 residues. With 0 bases removed from V and 8 bases from J, the gap between germline ends came to 7 bases. The germline CDR1 and CDR2 sequences are LNHDA and SQIVND (reference sequence). The CDR3 DNA reads as TGTGCCAGTAGTATAGATGCGGGGGAAAAACTGTTTTTT. Its translation: CASSIDAGEKLFF.

The V call is TRBV7-8, the J call TRBJ2-1, with 11 bases matching TRBD2. Trimming cost V 5 bases and J 9 bases; bases outside gene matches: 9. The CDR3 loop spans 15 amino acids. Germline-derived CDR1 and CDR2 are SGHVS and FQNEAQ. CDR3 sequence: CASSPPGSGRGEQFF. The CDR3 nucleotides are TGTGCCAGCAGCCCCCCTGGTAGCGGGAGGGGTGAGCAGTTCTTC.

The chain has TRBV24-1 and TRBJ2-1, with 9 bases fitting TRBD1. The CDR3 contains 17 residues. J lost 5 bases, V lost 5 bases, and 12 bases had no gene match. The germline gives CDR1 KGHDR, CDR2 SFDVKD. The CDR3 region has the DNA TGTGCCACCAGTGCCTGGGTCGGACAGGGGACCAACAATGAGCAGTTCTTC. Translation: CATSAWVGQGTNNEQFF.

This clone has more than one count but fewer than ten. The V and J genes are TRBV30 and TRBJ2-7, with D possibly TRBD2 on 5 matching bases. The CDR3 is 13 residues long. Germline-derived CDR1 and CDR2 are GTSNPN and SVGIG (reference sequence). Trimming took 7 bases from V and 7 from J, leaving 20 bases between them. CDR3 amino acids: CAFRPTGSREQYF. CDR3 sequence (DNA): TGTGCCTTCCGCCCCACGGGGTCGCGGGAGCAGTACTTC. Filled out from reference TRBV30 and TRBJ2-7, the complete variable domain reads SQTIHQWPATLVQPVGSPLSLECTVEGTSNPNLYWYRQAAGRGLQLLFYSVGIGQISSEVPQNLSASRPQDRQFILSSKKLLLSDSGFYLCAFRPTGSREQYFGPGTRLTVT.